One sample yielded the 19 T cell receptor beta chains listed below, sequenced in a study of T cell repertoires in cytomegalovirus infection (dated by TCRdb to about 2019). The run used an Illumina HiSeq 1500. In TCRdb, the public reads were trimmed at Q25 with fastp and aligned with MiXCR, with productive beta chains retained. Under each unique CDR3 protein, matching rows form one entry showing the most common genes and DNA. The sample contains 250,000 or so distinct CDR3 sequences, over 15% of them found a single time. The ten most abundant clones make up over 40% of the sample. Sequencing used CD8+ T cells from PBMCs. All receptors derive from a human donor in good health (CMV status not recorded). Some clones in this sample may be carry-over from other donors' samples.

This clonotype was seen only a few times. V gene TRBV28 combines with J gene TRBJ2-3, with D unresolved. Germline V gives CDR1 MDHEN, CDR2 SYDVKM. The CDR3 covers 10 residues. Trimming took 4 bases from V and 11 from J, leaving 7 bases between them. Written as DNA, the CDR3 is TGTGCCAGCAGTTACTTAGTGCAGTATTTT. It translates to CASSYLVQYF. Full variable domain (missing parts from reference TRBV28 and TRBJ2-3): DVKVTQSSRYLVKRTGEKVFLECVQDMDHENMFWYRQDPGLGLRLIYFSYDVKMKEKGDIPEGYSVSREKKERFSLILESASTNQTSMYLCASSYLVQYFGPGTRLTVL.

There are a few counts of this clonotype. The V call is TRBV7-6, the J call TRBJ2-1; perhaps TRBD2 as D (6 bases). This CDR3 contains 11 residues. CDR1 and CDR2 from the germline V gene are SGHVS and FNYEAQ. The CDR3 sequence is CALGGKDEQFF. DNA of the CDR3: TGTGCATTGGGCGGGAAGGATGAGCAGTTCTTC.

This clonotype turned up a few times. The gene calls are TRBV23-1 and TRBJ2-1, with D perhaps matching TRBD1 or TRBD2 (7 bases each). TRBV23-1 is marked as an open reading frame, function uncertain. Trimming pared 0 bases from V and 7 bases from J, leaving 19 bases between. The CDR3 spans 17 residues. The CDR3 reads CASSQSIRRQGGNEQFF. The CDR3 bases are TGCGCCAGCAGTCAATCAATTCGTCGGCAGGGGGGGAATGAGCAGTTCTTC.

This clonotype was seen ten or more times. This chain joins TRBV25-1 and TRBJ2-5; TRBD1 matches at 8 bases. The ends lost 3 bases at V and 5 bases at J; junction bases unmatched: 11. The CDR3 is 16 residues long. Germline V CDR1 and CDR2: MGHDK, SYGVNS. Here the CDR3 reads CASSDEAGGLLETQYF. CDR3 in DNA: TGTGCCAGCAGTGATGAGGCAGGGGGCTTGTTGGAGACCCAGTACTTC.

This clonotype was seen a handful of times. V and J are TRBV7-9 and TRBJ1-1; TRBD1 might be the D (5 bases). The CDR3 totals 16 residues. Germline V gene data show CDR1 as SEHNR and CDR2 as FQNEAQ (reference sequence). The V gene lost 1 base and the J gene lost 6 bases, with 18 bases spanning the gap. This CDR3 is CASSLVPGLAIAEAFF. Written as DNA, the CDR3 is TGTGCCAGCAGCTTAGTGCCAGGGTTGGCTATTGCTGAAGCTTTCTTT.

The V gene is TRBV19, the J gene TRBJ1-1, with D possibly matching TRBD1 (5 bases). The V gene's germline CDR1 is LNHDA and CDR2 SQIVND (reference sequence). Trimming removed 7 bases from V and 0 bases from J, with 15 bases in between. The CDR3 has 15 amino acids. This CDR3 reads CASTALGELNTEAFF. CDR3 coding DNA: TGTGCCAGTACCGCCCTGGGGGAGCTGAACACTGAAGCTTTCTTT.

CDR3 amino acids: CASGPNTATNEKLFF. CDR3 bases: TGTGCCAGCGGCCCTAATACTGCAACTAATGAAAAACTGTTTTTT. This chain links TRBV28 with TRBJ1-4; no reliable D call. Per germline, CDR1 MDHEN and CDR2 SYDVKM. Trimming cost V 8 bases and J 0 bases, with 13 bases left between them. The CDR3 is 15 residues long.

The V call is TRBV29-1, the J call TRBJ2-7, with D uncertain. The germline V gene encodes CDR1 SQVTM and CDR2 ANQGSEA. Trimming shortened V by 0 bases and J by 5 bases, and 11 bases separated the two germline ends. This CDR3 is 13 amino acids long. CDR3 nucleotides: TGCAGCGTTGAAGACGCGTGGTTGGACGAGCAGTACTTC. Translated, it gives CSVEDAWLDEQYF.

This clonotype has at least ten counts. This sequence joins TRBV7-8 and TRBJ1-6; TRBD1 is a possible D gene (6 bases). CDR1 and CDR2 from the germline V gene are SGHVS and FQNEAQ. The V end was cut by 5 bases, the J end by 0 bases, with 14 bases between. The CDR3 runs to 17 residues. The CDR3 coding sequence is TGTGCCAGCAGCGCTGGAGAGGGGGACTCCTATAATTCACCCCTCCACTTT. Its translation: CASSAGEGDSYNSPLHF.

This clonotype was recorded at least ten times. The rearrangement links TRBV6-1 to TRBJ2-7; D unresolved. Germline values: CDR1 MNHNS, CDR2 SASEGT. The CDR3 has 13 residues. V lost 5 bases to trimming and J lost 2 bases, with 10 bases between them. For the CDR3, the DNA is TGTGCCAGCAGTTCACAGTGGACCTACGAGCAGTACTTC. Its translation is CASSSQWTYEQYF.

V and J are TRBV19 and TRBJ1-1, with no clear D. CDR3 length: 20 residues. CDR1 and CDR2 (germline): LNHDA, SQIVND (reference sequence). Trimming cost V 7 bases and J 1 base, with 31 bases left between them. The DNA for the CDR3 is TGTGCCAGTACCCCTTCTACCGACTGGCCGCCGGAGGAGCAGAACACTGAAGCTTTCTTT. It encodes CASTPSTDWPPEEQNTEAFF. Complete variable domain (other parts from reference TRBV19 and TRBJ1-1): DGGITQSPKYLFRKEGQNVTLSCEQNLNHDAMYWYRQDPGQGLRLIYYSQIVNDFQKGDIAEGYSVSREKKESFPLTVTSAQKNPTAFYLCASTPSTDWPPEEQNTEAFFGQGTRLTVV.

This clonotype was seen only a few times. The chain recombines TRBV5-1 with TRBJ1-1; D may be TRBD1 (5 bases). This CDR3 has 15 amino acids. V lost 1 base and J lost 0, with 10 bases in between. CDR1 and CDR2 from the germline V gene are SGHRS and YFSETQ. CDR3 region: CASSLKLTVNTEAFF. CDR3 bases: TGCGCCAGCAGCTTGAAGCTGACAGTGAACACTGAAGCTTTCTTT.

In this sample, this clonotype turned up a few times. The chain links TRBV19 to TRBJ2-2; D is possibly TRBD1 (5 bases). This CDR3 is built from 11 residues. Germline CDR1 is LNHDA and CDR2 is SQIVND (reference sequence). The ends were cut back, 7 bases at V and 13 bases at J, with 13 bases in the middle. The CDR3 nucleotides read TGTGCCAGTAATCAGGGCGAAGGGCTGTTTTTT. Its protein product is CASNQGEGLFF.

This clonotype was observed a few times. The chain has TRBV10-3 and TRBJ1-4, with no clear D. Germline-derived CDR1 and CDR2 are ENHRY and SYGVKD. Trimming shortened V by 6 bases and J by 0 bases, and 8 bases separated the two germline ends. CDR3 length: 14 amino acids. For the CDR3, the DNA is TGTGCCATCAGGGACGACCCAACTAATGAAAAACTGTTTTTT. The encoded protein is CAIRDDPTNEKLFF.

This clonotype was seen repeatedly, ten times or more. The J gene is TRBJ2-2, the V gene TRBV5-6; 7 bases align to TRBD1. The CDR3 runs to 15 residues. The germline gives CDR1 SGHDT, CDR2 YYEEEE. The V gene end was trimmed by 2 bases and the J gene end by 0 bases; junction bases not matched to a gene: 1. CDR3 loop: CASSFGTANTGELFF. DNA of the CDR3: TGTGCCAGCAGCTTCGGGACAGCGAACACCGGGGAGCTGTTTTTT. Filled out from reference TRBV5-6 and TRBJ2-2, the complete variable domain reads DAGVTQSPTHLIKTRGQQVTLRCSPKSGHDTVSWYQQALGQGPQFIFQYYEEEERQRGNFPDRFSGHQFPNYSSELNVNALLLGDSALYLCASSFGTANTGELFFGEGSRLTVL.

V and J are TRBV5-4 and TRBJ2-5, with D hard to call. This CDR3 spans 13 amino acids. From germline, CDR1 is SGHNT and CDR2 YYREEE (reference sequence). Trimming removed 4 bases from V and 1 base from J, with 8 bases in between. CDR3 DNA sequence: TGTGCCAGCAGCACGACTGGCCAAGAGACCCAGTACTTC. This sequence encodes CASSTTGQETQYF.

The chain couples TRBV20-1 to TRBJ2-1, with TRBD2 matching over 8 bases. The junction had 7 bases not matched to a gene; V was cut back by 3 bases and J by 0 bases. The germline V gene has CDR1 DFQATT and CDR2 SNEGSKA (reference sequence). This CDR3 comprises 16 residues. The CDR3 DNA sequence: TGCAGTGCTAGCTACATAGCGGGAAGCTCCTACAATGAGCAGTTCTTC. It codes for CSASYIAGSSYNEQFF.

The CDR3 nucleotides read TGCGCCAGCAGTCAACCGAAATCGGCAGGGTGGGGGGAGACCCAGTACTTC. Amino acid sequence: CASSQPKSAGWGETQYF. The chain uses TRBV23-1 and TRBJ2-5, with D perhaps matching TRBD1 or TRBD2 (5 bases each). TRBV23-1 is given ORF status, its function remaining uncertain. V was clipped by 2 bases and J by 5 bases, with 21 bases between them. This CDR3 has 17 amino acids.

This sequence joins TRBV11-3 and TRBJ2-5, with 10 bases that match TRBD1. The CDR3 is made up of 16 amino acids. Per germline, CDR1 SGHNT and CDR2 YENEEA. V shed 6 bases, J shed 5 bases, and the junction held 12 bases outside the gene matches. In DNA, the CDR3 is TGTGCCAGCAGTCCGGGACAGGGGCAACCTACGGAGACCCAGTACTTC. Amino acid sequence: CASSPGQGQPTETQYF.